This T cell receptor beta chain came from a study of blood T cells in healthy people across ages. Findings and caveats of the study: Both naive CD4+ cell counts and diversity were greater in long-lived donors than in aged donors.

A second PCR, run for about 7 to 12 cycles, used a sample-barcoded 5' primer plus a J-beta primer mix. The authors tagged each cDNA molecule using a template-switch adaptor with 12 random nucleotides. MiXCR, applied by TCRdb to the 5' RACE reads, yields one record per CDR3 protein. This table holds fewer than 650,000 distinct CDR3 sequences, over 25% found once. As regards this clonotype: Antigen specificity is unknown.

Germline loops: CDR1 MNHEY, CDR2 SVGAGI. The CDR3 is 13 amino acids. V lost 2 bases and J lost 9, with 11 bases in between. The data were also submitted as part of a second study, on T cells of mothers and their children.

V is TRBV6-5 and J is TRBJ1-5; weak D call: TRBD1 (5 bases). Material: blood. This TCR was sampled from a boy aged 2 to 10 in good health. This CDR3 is CASSYGGGRPQHF. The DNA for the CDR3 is TGTGCCAGCAGTTACGGGGGGGGGAGGCCCCAGCATTTT.